This TCR beta chain is drawn from a study of cytomegalovirus exposure and HLA in healthy donors. CDR1 and CDR2 from the germline V gene are LNHDA and SQIVND (reference sequence). The CDR3 length is 14 residues. V lost 7 bases and J 4 bases, leaving 16 bases between the germline ends. The study ran its PCR with 60 Vbeta and 13 Jbeta primers. Generated by immunoSEQ multiplex PCR, the TCRdb table keeps only in-frame clones and is missing some. This table holds fewer than 180,000 clones, 70% to 80% found once. This clone appeared a few times. The chain combines TRBV19 with TRBJ1-1; D not resolved. The clonotype comes from a man between 45 and 60 years old in good health and CMV-seropositive. Input material: PBMCs. The CDR3 DNA sequence: TGTGCCAGTACCCTATCAGGAGGTAGCACTGAAGCTTTCTTT. Its translation is CASTLSGGSTEAFF.